This TCR beta chain was found in a study of blood T cell repertoires in COVID-19. Study-level background: Acute and convalescent COVID-19 specimens originated in the United States, Italy and Spain. From T cells, B-cell-depleted T cells, or PBMCs came the material, which was cDNA or gDNA.

In the original processing: Quantification of nucleated cells was approximated via reference gene primer amplification. TCRdb's copy holds only in-frame clones and misses some; the assay was immunoSEQ multiplex PCR. V, J and clone size are taken as reported in that table, and D and trimming were inferred from the DNA itself. The data contain 200,000 to 250,000 clones, 80% to 85% of them singletons. Regarding this clone: Sequence at one end of the junction differs from germline and may be a read error.

Per germline, CDR1 SGHAT and CDR2 FQNNGV. The CDR3 length is 11 residues. The rearrangement links TRBV11-2 to TRBJ1-3, with 11 bases lining up with TRBD1. The sequencing input was peripheral blood. This TCR was recovered from a man aged 25-45 years with active or convalescent COVID-19. CDR3 protein: CASSSGQGANF. The CDR3 DNA reads as TGTGCCAGCAGCTCCGGACAGGGGGCAAATTTT. Complete variable domain (other parts from reference TRBV11-2 and TRBJ1-3): EAGVAQSPRYKIIEKRQSVAFWCNPISGHATLYWYQQILGQGPKLLIQFQNNGVVDDSQLPKDRFSAERLKGVDSTLKIQPAKLEDSAVYLCASSSGQGANFGEGSWLTVV.